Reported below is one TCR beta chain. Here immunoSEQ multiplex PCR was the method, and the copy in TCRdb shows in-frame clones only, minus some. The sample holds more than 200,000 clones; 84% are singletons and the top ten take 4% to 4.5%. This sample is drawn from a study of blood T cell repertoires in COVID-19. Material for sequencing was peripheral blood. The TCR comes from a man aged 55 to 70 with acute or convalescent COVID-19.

The chain's CDR3 is CAISEPPSGRFQETQYF. CDR3 coding DNA: TGTGCCATCAGTGAGCCCCCTAGCGGGAGATTCCAAGAGACCCAGTACTTC. This chain joins TRBV10-3 and TRBJ2-5; 10 positions agree with TRBD2. CDR1 is ENHRY and CDR2 is SYGVKD in the germline V gene. The CDR3 spans 17 residues. V gave up 2 bases and J gave up 1 base; unmatched junction bases: 7.